This is a list of T cell receptor beta chains from one sample in a study of T cell responses to AZD1222 COVID-19 vaccine. Only in-frame clones appear in the TCRdb table, and some are missing; sequencing was by immunoSEQ multiplex PCR. The sample lists over 90,000 clones, 90% seen once, with about 5% in the top ten. This specimen consisted of peripheral blood, obtained on day 0 of AZD1222 vaccination. The receptors stem from an adult in good health. Both conserved end residues are part of each CDR3. D genes are given only for firm matches. Rows may omit the clone size; those that give it use once, few, many or a size class.

d_call,v_call,j_call,clone_size,cdr3_nt,cdr3_aa
-,TRBV28,TRBJ1-1,-,TGTGCCAGCAAGGAGGTGGGCACTGAAGCTTTCTTT,CASKEVGTEAFF
-,TRBV3-1/TRBV3-2,TRBJ1-6,-,TGTGCCAGCAGCCAAGGACAGGCTTATTCACCCCTCCACTTT,CASSQGQAYSPLHF
-,TRBV7-6,TRBJ1-5,-,TGTGCCAGCAGCTTAGTTAAGAGGATGATGGGTCAGCCCCAGCATTTT,CASSLVKRMMGQPQHF
-,TRBV2,TRBJ1-4,-,TGTGCCAGCAGCGGTGTGGGAGAAAAACTGTTTTTT,CASSGVGEKLFF
-,TRBV3-1/TRBV3-2,TRBJ2-7,-,TGTGCCAGCAGCCCCACCCCTCTGACAGGCCTTAGGGACTACGAGCAGTACTTC,CASSPTPLTGLRDYEQYF
-,TRBV19,TRBJ1-5,once,TGTGCCAGTAGCCGGCGGCGGGACAATCAGCCCCAGCATTTT,CASSRRRDNQPQHF
-,TRBV2,TRBJ1-2,once,TGTGCCAGCAGTGCAGGGGCGGCTGGCTACACCTTC,CASSAGAAGYTF
-,TRBV28,TRBJ2-3,-,TGTGCCAGCAGCCTCGCCGGGGCCACAGATACGCAGTATTTT,CASSLAGATDTQYF
-,TRBV2,TRBJ2-5,-,TGTGCCAGCAGAACCCAGGCCATATCACAAGAGACCCAGTACTTC,CASRTQAISQETQYF
-,TRBV6-4,TRBJ2-1,-,TGTGCCAGCAGTGACTCGAGCCACAATGAGCAGTTCTTC,CASSDSSHNEQFF
TRBD1,TRBV11-3,TRBJ2-1,-,TGTGCCAGCAGCGTGGGGACAGGCAAGGGATACAATGAGCAGTTCTTC,CASSVGTGKGYNEQFF
-,TRBV11-2,TRBJ2-7,-,TGTGCCAGCAGCTTAGGAACCTTCGGGCAGTACTTC,CASSLGTFGQYF
-,TRBV27,TRBJ2-7,-,TGTGCCAGCAGTTTCTCGGAGGGGAGAGGCGAGCAGTACTTC,CASSFSEGRGEQYF
-,TRBV2,TRBJ1-1,-,TGTGCCAGCAGGGGCCATTTGAACACTGAAGCTTTCTTT,CASRGHLNTEAFF
TRBD1,TRBV18,TRBJ1-2,-,TGTGCCAGCTCACCGAGACAGGGGGGTATCTATGGCTACACCTTC,CASSPRQGGIYGYTF
TRBD2,TRBV19,TRBJ2-3,-,TGTGCCAGGACCTATAGCGGGGGCGGAGATACGCAGTATTTT,CARTYSGGGDTQYF
-,TRBV6-6,TRBJ1-3,-,TGTGCCAGCTCTAAGGGGTCTGGAAACACCATATATTTT,CASSKGSGNTIYF
-,TRBV9,TRBJ2-5,-,TGTGCCAGCAGCGCCCAGGGTAGAGGAGAGACCCAGTACTTC,CASSAQGRGETQYF
TRBD1,TRBV6-5,TRBJ1-1,-,TGTGCCAGTAGACAGGGGGGACTTGGCGAAGCTTTCTTT,CASRQGGLGEAFF
-,TRBV27,TRBJ2-2,-,TGTGCCAGCAGTTTATTCGGAAACCCCGCGAACACCGGGGAGCTGTTTTTT,CASSLFGNPANTGELFF
TRBD2,TRBV13,TRBJ2-7,-,TGTGCCAGCAGCCCGCGCCCGACTAGCGGAACCTACGAGCAGTACTTC,CASSPRPTSGTYEQYF
TRBD1,TRBV19,TRBJ1-2,-,TGTGCCAGTACTCCAACAGGGGATGGCTACACCTTC,CASTPTGDGYTF
-,TRBV5-1,TRBJ1-1,-,TGCGCCAGCAGCCCGGGGGGAGTGAACACTGAAGCTTTCTTT,CASSPGGVNTEAFF
-,TRBV18,TRBJ1-4,-,TGTGCCAGCTCCCCGACACAGGAGACGGGTGTAAAACTGTTTTTT,CASSPTQETGVKLFF